Presented here are 30 T cell receptor beta chains from one specimen sequenced in a study of graft-versus-host responses after intestinal transplantation. TCRdb's table, derived via immunoSEQ multiplex PCR, lists solely in-frame clones and lacks some. The profile shows about 2,500 clones, 25% to 35% of them singletons. Sample: alloreactive CD4+ T cells from a mixed lymphocyte reaction culture, taken before transplantation. Subset specified: CFSE-low proliferating T cells sorted from roughly 6-day pre-transplant mixed lymphocyte reaction (GvH or HvG direction). The receptor source for this set is a human patient who was an organ donor for intestinal transplantation.

The chain is built from TRBV5-6 and TRBJ1-3; D not resolved. The CDR3 length is 14 residues. V shed 1 base and J shed 0 bases, with 5 bases lying between them. Germline V gene data show CDR1 as SGHDT and CDR2 as YYEEEE. The CDR3 DNA reads as TGTGCCAGCAGCTTGTGGAGCTCTGGAAACACCATATATTTT. Translation gives CASSLWSSGNTIYF.

This clone was counted a few times. The rearrangement uses TRBV5-4 and TRBJ1-4, with a tentative D call TRBD1 (6 bases). The CDR3 contains 15 residues. CDR1 and CDR2 (germline): SGHNT, YYREEE (reference sequence). The V end was cut by 3 bases, the J end by 2 bases, with 11 bases between. The CDR3 bases are TGTGCCAGCAGCTCAGGGGCAGCGACTAATGAAAAACTGTTTTTT. Translating gives CASSSGAATNEKLFF.

As concerns this clone: One end of the junction does not line up with germline, which may come from a read error. The chain links TRBV5-4 to TRBJ2-7; 10 positions match TRBD2. Germline CDR1 reads SGHNT; CDR2 reads YYREEE (reference sequence). This CDR3 comprises 14 residues. The CDR3 sequence is CASSGGLARGERYF. The CDR3 nucleotides read TGTGCCAGCAGCGGGGGACTAGCGAGGGGCGAGCGGTACTTC.

The CDR3: CASSRLQGAEGNTIYF. CDR3 DNA: TGTGCCAGCAGCCGGTTACAGGGGGCTGAAGGAAACACCATATATTTT. The chain joins TRBV4-2 to TRBJ1-3, with 9 bases lining up with TRBD1. With V trimmed by 4 bases and J by 4 bases, 8 bases remained unmatched. In germline, CDR1 is LGHNA, CDR2 YNFKEQ. The CDR3 length is 16 residues.

The rearrangement links TRBV30 to TRBJ2-1; D might be TRBD2 (5 bases). Germline assignment: CDR1 GTSNPN and CDR2 SVGIG (reference sequence). This CDR3 spans 17 amino acids. The V and J ends lost 5 bases and 2 bases respectively, with 22 bases between them. The CDR3 is CAWGASYSARTYNEQFF. The CDR3 bases are TGTGCCTGGGGTGCCAGTTATAGCGCCCGAACCTACAATGAGCAGTTCTTC.

By share of the sample, this clone is large (0.1 to 1%). The chain employs TRBV29-1 and TRBJ1-4; D ambiguous. Trimming pared 5 bases from V and 4 bases from J, leaving 14 bases between. The CDR3 runs to 14 residues. Germline V gives CDR1 SQVTM, CDR2 ANQGSEA. The CDR3 protein is CSVSHSNGNEKLFF. The CDR3 region has the DNA TGCAGCGTTTCTCATTCGAACGGTAATGAAAAACTGTTTTTT.

This clone was seen a few times. CDR3: CASSRGVGYTF. CDR3 nucleotide sequence: TGTGCCAGCAGTCGGGGAGTTGGCTACACCTTC. The genes are TRBV6-5 and TRBJ1-2; D uncertain. This CDR3 is 11 amino acids long. The V and J ends lost 5 bases and 7 bases respectively, with 8 bases between them. In germline, CDR1 is MNHEY, CDR2 SVGAGI.

This clone showed up just a few times. The rearrangement uses TRBV19 and TRBJ1-5, with D possibly matching TRBD1 (6 bases). Trimming removed 5 bases from V and 1 base from J, with 12 bases in between. CDR1 is LNHDA, CDR2 SQIVND, per germline (reference sequence). CDR3 size: 15 residues. CDR3 residues: CASSLTGLSNQPQHF. CDR3 nucleotide sequence: TGTGCCAGTAGTCTAACAGGGCTAAGCAATCAGCCCCAGCATTTT.

This clone ranks as medium-sized. The chain combines TRBV27 with TRBJ2-7; maybe TRBD2 (6 bases). Germline CDR1 reads MNHEY; CDR2 reads SMNVEV (reference sequence). The CDR3 sequence is 14 residues long. Trimming pared 6 bases from V and 2 bases from J, leaving 14 bases between. The chain's CDR3 is CASRGTPTPYEQYF. The CDR3 DNA reads as TGTGCCAGCAGAGGGACTCCTACCCCCTACGAGCAGTACTTC.

By share of the sample, this clone is large. This chain joins TRBV6-5 and TRBJ2-5; possibly TRBD2 for D (6 bases). The CDR3 contains 12 residues. V was shortened by 5 bases and J by 6 bases, with 10 bases between the two germline ends. CDR1 is MNHEY, CDR2 SVGAGI, per germline. CDR3 amino acids: CASSRGEQTQYF. The CDR3 coding sequence is TGTGCCAGCAGTCGCGGGGAACAGACCCAGTACTTC.

The chain carries TRBV27 and TRBJ2-3, with 7 bases aligning to TRBD2. CDR1 and CDR2 (germline): MNHEY, SMNVEV (reference sequence). The CDR3 has 20 amino acids. The trim removed 6 bases at V and 0 bases at J, leaving 21 bases unmatched. The CDR3 protein is CASSPEGVVSGVTSTDTQYF. CDR3 DNA sequence: TGTGCCAGCAGCCCTGAGGGAGTGGTAAGCGGGGTAACTAGCACAGATACGCAGTATTTT.

The chain is built from TRBV28 and TRBJ2-1; 12 positions agree with TRBD1. The V gene's germline CDR1 is MDHEN and CDR2 SYDVKM. This CDR3 region has 16 residues. Germline trimming cut 4 bases from V and 6 bases from J; bases unmatched to any gene: 7. As DNA, the CDR3 is TGTGCCAGCAGTTCCCCGGGACAGGGGGCTGGCAATGAGCAGTTCTTC. Amino acid sequence: CASSSPGQGAGNEQFF.

The V and J genes are TRBV28 and TRBJ1-2; D gene ambiguous. This CDR3 has 13 residues. The ends were cut back, 3 bases at V and 8 bases at J, with 13 bases in the middle. Germline CDR1 is MDHEN and CDR2 is SYDVKM. CDR3 coding DNA: TGTGCCAGCAGTTTGGTTGGAGGAAGAGGCTACACCTTC. Its translation: CASSLVGGRGYTF.

This clone occurred a few times. The gene calls are TRBV4-2 and TRBJ1-2; no clear D. The CDR3 totals 13 residues. Germline V gene lookup returns CDR1 LGHNA and CDR2 YNFKEQ. V was shortened by 2 bases and J by 9 bases, with 13 bases between the two germline ends. This CDR3 is CASSQTGRYSYTF. CDR3 sequence (DNA): TGTGCCAGCAGCCAAACCGGGAGGTATAGCTACACCTTC.

This clone was seen a few times. A read error may produce the germline difference seen at one junction end. The same CDR3 can be traced to other DNA sequences in this sample. The V call is TRBV5-1, the J call TRBJ2-7; the D gene could be TRBD1 or TRBD2 (5 bases each). CDR1 SGHRS and CDR2 YFSETQ come from the germline V gene. The CDR3 totals 14 residues. The CDR3 DNA reads TGTGCCAGCAGCTTGGACTTTGCCCAGGGCGAGCAGTACTTC. Protein: CASSLDFAQGEQYF.

The rearrangement joins TRBV5-6 to TRBJ2-3, with D possibly matching TRBD1 (6 bases). Trimming removed 0 bases from V and 1 base from J, with 6 bases in between. Germline CDR1 reads SGHDT; CDR2 reads YYEEEE. The CDR3 consists of 14 residues. This CDR3 reads CASSLAGGTDTQYF. Here the CDR3 DNA reads TGTGCCAGCAGCTTGGCAGGGGGCACAGATACGCAGTATTTT.

This clone was counted between two and nine times. CDR3 DNA: TGTGCCAGCAGCTTGGCCAGGAATCAAGAGACCCAGTACTTC. It yields the protein CASSLARNQETQYF. The chain carries TRBV5-6 and TRBJ2-5; no clear D gene. In germline, CDR1 is SGHDT, CDR2 YYEEEE. Trimming cost V 0 bases and J 2 bases, with 8 bases left between them. This CDR3 region has 14 residues.

This chain connects TRBV6-6 to TRBJ2-7; 7 bases match TRBD1. Germline assignment: CDR1 MNHNY and CDR2 SVGAGI (reference sequence). The V gene end was trimmed by 0 bases and the J gene end by 1 base; junction bases not matched to a gene: 3. The CDR3 totals 15 residues. The CDR3 DNA reads as TGTGCCAGCAGTTACTCGACAGGGAGATCCTACGAGCAGTACTTC. Its protein product is CASSYSTGRSYEQYF.

This clone occurred a few times. This chain uses TRBV28 with TRBJ2-7; 11 nucleotides match TRBD2. The V gene's germline CDR1 is MDHEN and CDR2 SYDVKM. The CDR3 sequence is 13 residues long. Losses at the gene ends were 11 bases for V and 3 bases for J; bases not matched to a gene: 6. The DNA for the CDR3 is TGTGCCTCCCTGGGACTAGCGGACTACGAGCAGTACTTC. This sequence encodes CASLGLADYEQYF. The full variable domain, its missing parts supplied by reference TRBV28 and TRBJ2-7, is DVKVTQSSRYLVKRTGEKVFLECVQDMDHENMFWYRQDPGLGLRLIYFSYDVKMKEKGDIPEGYSVSREKKERFSLILESASTNQTSMYLCASLGLADYEQYFGPGTRLTVT.

In its sample, this clone was seen once. The chain links TRBV6-5 to TRBJ1-2; no clear D. CDR3 length equals 12 residues. V shed 2 bases and J shed 7 bases, with 8 bases lying between them. Per the germline V gene, CDR1 is MNHEY and CDR2 is SVGAGI. The CDR3, as DNA: TGTGCCAGCAGTTACCCCCGGGGTGGCTACACCTTC. Protein: CASSYPRGGYTF.

This clone is categorized as medium-sized (0.01 to 0.1%). The rearrangement uses TRBV5-1 and TRBJ2-3; the D gene is possibly TRBD1 (5 bases). The CDR3 contains 13 residues. Germline V gene lookup returns CDR1 SGHRS and CDR2 YFSETQ. The V end was cut by 4 bases, the J end by 1 base, with 7 bases between. As DNA, the CDR3 is TGCGCCAGCAGCGTACAGGGCACAGATACGCAGTATTTT. It translates to CASSVQGTDTQYF.

The chain joins TRBV11-1 to TRBJ2-5, with 9 bases identical to TRBD2. This CDR3 spans 15 amino acids. In germline, CDR1 is SGHAT, CDR2 FQDESV (reference sequence). Trimming cost V 2 bases and J 1 base; bases outside gene matches: 2. The CDR3 nucleotides read TGTGCCAGCAGCTTATCGGGACTAGCCCAAGAGACCCAGTACTTC. Residues: CASSLSGLAQETQYF.

This clone was observed a few times. The chain joins TRBV7-7 to TRBJ2-7; D gene uncertain. V dropped 1 base and J dropped 2 bases, with 6 bases sitting between them. The CDR3 is 13 amino acids. Germline V gene lookup returns CDR1 SSHAT and CDR2 FNYEAQ (reference sequence). The CDR3 nucleotides are TGTGCCAGCAGCTTAGAACTCACCTACGAGCAGTACTTC. This codes for CASSLELTYEQYF. The variable domain in full, with the rest retrieved from reference TRBV7-7 and TRBJ2-7, is GAGVSQSPRYKVTKRGQDVTLRCDPISSHATLYWYQQALGQGPEFLTYFNYEAQPDKSGLPSDRFSAERPEGSISTLTIQRTEQRDSAMYRCASSLELTYEQYFGPGTRLTVT.

This clone was detected only a few times. The rearrangement uses TRBV2 and TRBJ2-1, with 9 nucleotides matching TRBD2. The V gene end was trimmed by 2 bases and the J gene end by 5 bases; junction bases not matched to a gene: 4. The CDR3 totals 15 residues. The germline V gene has CDR1 SNHLY and CDR2 FYNNEI. In DNA form, the CDR3 reads TGTGCCAGCAGTGAATGGGTAGCGGGAGACAATGAGCAGTTCTTC. Its translation is CASSEWVAGDNEQFF.

This clone is medium-sized in the sample. The V call is TRBV11-2, the J call TRBJ2-7; TRBD1 might be the D (5 bases). The CDR3 is 15 amino acids. Trimming pared 5 bases from V and 5 bases from J, leaving 19 bases between. CDR1 and CDR2 (germline): SGHAT, FQNNGV. The CDR3, as DNA: TGTGCCAGCAGCCCAGGGTGGGGATTGACCCACGAGCAGTACTTC. Its protein is CASSPGWGLTHEQYF.

V usage is TRBV7-6 and J usage is TRBJ2-1; a possible D gene is TRBD1 (5 bases). With 0 bases removed from V and 6 bases from J, the gap between germline ends came to 9 bases. The germline V gene has CDR1 SGHVS and CDR2 FNYEAQ. This CDR3 has 14 amino acids. CDR3 sequence (DNA): TGTGCCAGCAGCTTAGCGTCCAGGGCCAATGAGCAGTTCTTC. This codes for CASSLASRANEQFF.

This clone has only one observation. The V gene is TRBV6-1, the J gene TRBJ1-1; the match to TRBD1 covers 7 bases. Germline V gene data show CDR1 as MNHNS and CDR2 as SASEGT. With V trimmed by 3 bases and J by 3 bases, 10 bases remained unmatched. There are 16 residues in the CDR3. This CDR3 is CASSDGGGNGYTEAFF. In DNA form, the CDR3 reads TGTGCCAGCAGTGACGGAGGGGGCAACGGTTACACTGAAGCTTTCTTT.

The CDR3 here is CASSERGNTEAFF. CDR3 bases: TGTGCCAGCAGTGAAAGGGGGAACACTGAAGCTTTCTTT. The chain carries TRBV6-4 and TRBJ1-1, with D possibly matching TRBD1 (5 bases). CDR1 and CDR2 from the germline V gene are MRHNA and SNTAGT. CDR3 length: 13 amino acids. The V end lost 3 bases, the J end lost 1 base, and 6 bases lay between the germline ends.

The chain couples TRBV28 to TRBJ2-1, with 9 bases identical to TRBD1. Germline trimming cut 8 bases from V and 2 bases from J; bases unmatched to any gene: 1. The CDR3 sequence is 13 residues long. Germline V gives CDR1 MDHEN, CDR2 SYDVKM. This CDR3 is CASGQGTYNEQFF. For the CDR3, the DNA is TGTGCCAGCGGACAGGGGACCTACAATGAGCAGTTCTTC. Drawing the rest from reference TRBV28 and TRBJ2-1, the complete variable domain is DVKVTQSSRYLVKRTGEKVFLECVQDMDHENMFWYRQDPGLGLRLIYFSYDVKMKEKGDIPEGYSVSREKKERFSLILESASTNQTSMYLCASGQGTYNEQFFGPGTRLTVL.

In its sample, this clone was seen a few times. The chain has TRBV10-1 and TRBJ2-3, with 10 bases lining up with TRBD2. V gave up 2 bases and J gave up 1 base; unmatched junction bases: 0. Germline loops: CDR1 WNHNN, CDR2 SYGVQD (reference sequence). The CDR3 runs 15 residues. CDR3 coding DNA: TGCGCCAGCAGTGAGGGACTAGCGGGCACAGATACGCAGTATTTT. Translated: CASSEGLAGTDTQYF.